What follows are 9 T cell receptor beta chains derived from one specimen sequenced in a study of cytomegalovirus exposure and HLA in healthy donors. Only in-frame clones appear in the TCRdb table, and some are missing; sequencing was by immunoSEQ multiplex PCR. The sample yields about 68,000 clones, about nine tenths seen once. Source material: PBMCs. The receptors originated from a man aged 18 to 30 in good health and CMV-seronegative.

The gene calls are TRBV7-2 and TRBJ1-5; tentatively, D is TRBD1 (5 bases). V was cut by 3 bases and J by 2 bases, with 11 bases left in between. The CDR3 is 15 amino acids. Germline V lookup: CDR1 SGHTA, CDR2 FQGNSA. The CDR3, as DNA: TGTGCCAGCAGCTTTTCGCAGGGTGGCAATCAGCCCCAGCATTTT. It translates to CASSFSQGGNQPQHF. Based on the CDR3 plus reference TRBV7-2 and TRBJ1-5, the full variable domain is GAGVSQSPSNKVTEKGKDVELRCDPISGHTALYWYRQSLGQGLEFLIYFQGNSAPDKSGLPSDRFSAERTGGSVSTLTIQRTQQEDSAVYLCASSFSQGGNQPQHFGDGTRLSIL.

A note on this clone: This sample includes further DNA sequences coding for the same CDR3. The chain has TRBV6-1 and TRBJ2-7, with 10 bases identical to TRBD2. The V and J ends lost 1 base and 0 bases, in that order; junction bases with no gene match: 0. Germline V CDR1 and CDR2: MNHNS, SASEGT. The CDR3 is 15 amino acids. CDR3 sequence: CASSEGTSGSYEQYF. In nucleotides, the CDR3 is TGTGCCAGCAGTGAAGGGACTAGCGGCTCCTACGAGCAGTACTTC.

V and J are TRBV5-6 and TRBJ2-1; 7 bases are shared with TRBD1. V lost 2 bases, J lost 8 bases, and 4 bases stayed unmatched. Germline CDR1 reads SGHDT; CDR2 reads YYEEEE. The length of the CDR3 is 13 residues. Here the CDR3 reads CASSFDRVDEQFF. CDR3 sequence (DNA): TGTGCCAGCAGCTTCGACAGGGTCGATGAGCAGTTCTTC.

V and J are TRBV27 and TRBJ2-1, with D possibly matching TRBD1 (5 bases). V was cut by 3 bases and J by 0 bases, with 6 bases left in between. CDR3 size: 14 residues. Germline values: CDR1 MNHEY, CDR2 SMNVEV (reference sequence). The CDR3 bases are TGTGCCAGCAGTTTGGGGCCCTCCTACAATGAGCAGTTCTTC. Amino acids: CASSLGPSYNEQFF.

This sequence joins TRBV7-2 and TRBJ1-3, with D unclear. This CDR3 spans 16 amino acids. From germline, CDR1 is SGHTA and CDR2 FQGNSA. V shed 3 bases and J shed 0 bases, with 12 bases lying between them. The CDR3 DNA reads TGTGCCAGCAGCTTGACCCGCGGTTCCTCTGGAAACACCATATATTTT. It yields the protein CASSLTRGSSGNTIYF.

The chain recombines TRBV4-3 with TRBJ1-2; tentative D call: TRBD1 (6 bases). V was cut by 0 bases and J by 7 bases, with 12 bases left in between. This CDR3 contains 14 residues. Germline CDR1 reads LGHNA; CDR2 reads YSLEER. The CDR3 reads CASSQELGAGGYTF. CDR3 nucleotide sequence: TGCGCCAGCAGCCAAGAATTGGGGGCGGGTGGCTACACCTTC.

The V call is TRBV28, the J call TRBJ1-5, with D perhaps TRBD1 (6 bases). V was cut by 7 bases and J by 0 bases, with 16 bases left in between. This CDR3 has 16 residues. The germline gives CDR1 MDHEN, CDR2 SYDVKM. CDR3 in DNA: TGTGCCAGCACATCAGGGGCAGTCCCTAGCAATCAGCCCCAGCATTTT. Encoded protein: CASTSGAVPSNQPQHF.

The chain carries TRBV7-3 and TRBJ2-1; 13 bases are a match to TRBD2. This CDR3 contains 15 residues. Germline V gene lookup returns CDR1 SGHTA and CDR2 FQGTGA. V dropped 4 bases and J dropped 4; count of bases not matched to a gene: 1. Here the CDR3 reads CASSSLAGGYNEQFF. In DNA, the CDR3 is TGTGCCAGCAGCTCACTAGCGGGAGGGTACAATGAGCAGTTCTTC.

This clone was detected a few times. V usage is TRBV30 and J usage is TRBJ1-5, with 8 nucleotides matching TRBD1. After removal of 5 bases from V and 4 bases from J, the junction contained 4 bases not matched to a gene. CDR3 size: 13 residues. Per the germline V gene, CDR1 is GTSNPN and CDR2 is SVGIG (reference sequence). The CDR3 reads CAWGRQGNQPQHF. CDR3 nucleotide sequence: TGTGCCTGGGGGAGACAGGGGAATCAGCCCCAGCATTTT.